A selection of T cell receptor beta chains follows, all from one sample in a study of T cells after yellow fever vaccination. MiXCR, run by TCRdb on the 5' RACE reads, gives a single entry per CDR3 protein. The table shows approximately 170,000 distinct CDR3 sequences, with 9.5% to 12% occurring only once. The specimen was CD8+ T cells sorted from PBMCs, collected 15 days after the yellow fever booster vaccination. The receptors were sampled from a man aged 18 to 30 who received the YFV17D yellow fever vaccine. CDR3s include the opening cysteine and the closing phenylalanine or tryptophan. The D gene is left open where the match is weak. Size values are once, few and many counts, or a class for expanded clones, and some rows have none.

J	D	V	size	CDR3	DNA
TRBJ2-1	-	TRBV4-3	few	CASSQDSGDNEQFF	TGCGCCAGCAGCCAAGACTCGGGAGACAATGAGCAGTTCTTC
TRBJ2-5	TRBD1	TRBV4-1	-	CASSQSPGQGAWETQYF	TGCGCCAGCAGCCAATCGCCGGGACAGGGGGCATGGGAGACCCAGTACTTC
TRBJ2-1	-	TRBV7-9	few	CASSLGSYEQFF	TGTGCCAGCAGCTTAGGGAGCTATGAGCAGTTCTTC
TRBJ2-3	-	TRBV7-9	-	CASSPRQEGSTDTQYF	TGTGCCAGCAGCCCGCGACAGGAGGGGAGCACAGATACGCAGTATTTT
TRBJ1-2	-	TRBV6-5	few	CASTPDGIYGYTF	TGTGCCAGCACCCCAGACGGTATCTATGGCTACACCTTC
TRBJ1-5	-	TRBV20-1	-	CSARDLRGNQPQHF	TGCAGTGCTAGAGATCTCAGGGGCAATCAGCCCCAGCATTTT
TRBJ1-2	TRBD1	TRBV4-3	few	CASSQRTGEYFYGYTF	TGCGCCAGCAGCCAGCGGACAGGGGAATATTTCTATGGCTACACCTTC
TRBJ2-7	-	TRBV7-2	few	CASSPPMYEQYF	TGTGCCAGCAGCCCCCCCATGTACGAGCAGTACTTC
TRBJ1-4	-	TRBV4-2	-	CASSQDLAEKLFF	TGTGCCAGCAGCCAAGATCTCGCTGAAAAACTGTTTTTT
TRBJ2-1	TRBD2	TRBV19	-	CASSTELITGGWGEQFF	TGTGCCAGTAGTACCGAACTGATAACGGGGGGATGGGGTGAGCAGTTCTTC
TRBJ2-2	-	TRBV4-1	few	CASSQGPGGPITGELFF	TGCGCCAGCAGCCAAGGGCCTGGGGGGCCGATAACCGGGGAGCTGTTTTTT
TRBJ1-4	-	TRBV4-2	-	CASSGGESGEKLFF	TGTGCCAGCAGCGGAGGGGAAAGTGGTGAAAAACTGTTTTTT
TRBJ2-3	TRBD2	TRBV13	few	CASSYASGGDPDTQYF	TGTGCCAGCAGCTACGCTAGCGGGGGGGACCCAGATACGCAGTATTTT
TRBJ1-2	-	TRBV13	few	CASSLGGNFYGYTF	TGTGCCAGCAGCTTAGGCGGTAACTTCTATGGCTACACCTTC